A selection of T cell receptor beta chains follows, all from one sample in a study of CD8+ T cells in alopecia areata. Sequencing used immunoSEQ multiplex PCR; TCRdb keeps in-frame clones, though not all of them. The sample includes some 170,000 clones, roughly 59% of them seen just once. The specimen comprised CD4+ T cells sorted from blood, sampled at week 0. The receptors come from a human donor with alopecia areata. Each CDR3 is given with its conserved first and last residue. A D gene is named only where the DNA matches it firmly.

D gene | J gene | V gene | CDR3 protein
TRBD1 | TRBJ1-2 | TRBV18 | CASSQKRDSWFGYTF
. | TRBJ1-4 | TRBV28 | CASSLGEKLFF
. | TRBJ1-5 | TRBV9 | CASSPEDGQPQHF
TRBD1 | TRBJ1-1 | TRBV29-1 | CSVDRGSGTEAFF
. | TRBJ1-4 | TRBV4-2 | CASSQGRGEKLFF
. | TRBJ2-7 | TRBV20-1 | CSARGSYEQYF
TRBD2 | TRBJ2-3 | TRBV7-2 | CASARTSPPDTQYF
. | TRBJ2-3 | TRBV11-3 | CASSLESRTDTQYF
TRBD1 | TRBJ1-1 | TRBV15 | CATSKDRGKENTEAFF
TRBD1 | TRBJ2-4 | TRBV4-1 | CASSPEPTGKWDIQYF
TRBD2 | TRBJ2-3 | TRBV7-9 | CASSQSSGGRTDTQYF
. | TRBJ1-1 | TRBV25-1 | CASSEKSRNTEAFF
. | TRBJ2-4 | TRBV15 | CATSRVDHNIQYF
TRBD1 | TRBJ2-1 | TRBV5-1 | CASSLVGQGDNEQFF
TRBD1 | TRBJ2-1 | TRBV7-9 | CASSRDRGPNEQFF
TRBD1 | TRBJ1-2 | TRBV30 | CAWSKRGQGGYTF
. | TRBJ2-7 | TRBV30 | CAWSGYSPGRSSSYEQYF
TRBD2 | TRBJ2-7 | TRBV5-1 | CASSSGLAYEQYF
TRBD1 | TRBJ2-2 | TRBV7-2 | CASSPQSYRPTGGGGELFF
TRBD1 | TRBJ2-5 | TRBV6-5 | CASSRGQGETQYF
. | TRBJ2-3 | TRBV5-1 | CASSLDPSGDGTDTQYF